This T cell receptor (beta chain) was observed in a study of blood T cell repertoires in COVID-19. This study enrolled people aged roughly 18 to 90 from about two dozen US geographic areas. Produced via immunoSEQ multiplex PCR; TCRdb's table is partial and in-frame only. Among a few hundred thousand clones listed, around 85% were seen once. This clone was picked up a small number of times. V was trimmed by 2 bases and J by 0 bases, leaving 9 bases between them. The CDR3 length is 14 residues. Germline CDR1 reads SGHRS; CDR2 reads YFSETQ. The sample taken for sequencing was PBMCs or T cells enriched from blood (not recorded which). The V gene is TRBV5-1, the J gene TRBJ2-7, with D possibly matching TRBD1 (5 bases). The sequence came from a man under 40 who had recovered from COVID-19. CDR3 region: CASSLPGPSYEQYF. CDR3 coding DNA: TGCGCCAGCAGCTTACCAGGGCCCTCCTACGAGCAGTACTTC. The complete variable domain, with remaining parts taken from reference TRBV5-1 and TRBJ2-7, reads KAGVTQTPRYLIKTRGQQVTLSCSPISGHRSVSWYQQTPGQGLQFLFEYFSETQRNKGNFPGRFSGRQFSNSRSEMNVSTLELGDSALYLCASSLPGPSYEQYFGPGTRLTVT.